These 24 T cell receptor beta chains share one sample of origin, sequenced in a study of cytomegalovirus exposure and HLA in healthy donors. Primers for the PCR totalled 60 Vbeta and 13 Jbeta. The protocol was immunoSEQ multiplex PCR, while the TCRdb copy is restricted to in-frame clones and leaves out a portion. The table records fewer than 150,000 clones, more than 75% of them present only once. Sequences were obtained from PBMCs. These receptor sequences come from a male donor in good health and CMV-seronegative.

The chain carries TRBV5-6 and TRBJ2-7, with 8 bases that match TRBD1. From germline, CDR1 is SGHDT and CDR2 YYEEEE. The length of the CDR3 is 15 residues. With 2 bases clipped from V and 2 bases from J, the junction kept 6 bases outside the gene matches. The DNA for the CDR3 is TGTGCCAGCAGCTTTCTACAGGGGGTTACCTACGAGCAGTACTTC. This encodes CASSFLQGVTYEQYF.

The rearrangement uses TRBV5-6 and TRBJ2-1; D is unresolved. This CDR3 contains 16 residues. The ends were cut back, 1 base at V and 0 bases at J, with 11 bases in the middle. Germline loops: CDR1 SGHDT, CDR2 YYEEEE. CDR3 sequence reads: CASSLNPTSSYNEQFF. Written as DNA, the CDR3 is TGTGCCAGCAGCTTGAACCCAACCAGCTCCTACAATGAGCAGTTCTTC. Drawing the rest from reference TRBV5-6 and TRBJ2-1, the complete variable domain is DAGVTQSPTHLIKTRGQQVTLRCSPKSGHDTVSWYQQALGQGPQFIFQYYEEEERQRGNFPDRFSGHQFPNYSSELNVNALLLGDSALYLCASSLNPTSSYNEQFFGPGTRLTVL.

The genes are TRBV5-1 and TRBJ1-2, with unresolved D. Per the germline V gene, CDR1 is SGHRS and CDR2 is YFSETQ. The CDR3 has 14 amino acids. The V gene lost 0 bases and the J gene lost 8 bases, with 14 bases spanning the gap. CDR3 loop: CASSLDTGWAGYTF. The CDR3 nucleotides are TGCGCCAGCAGCTTGGACACGGGGTGGGCAGGCTACACCTTC.

The rearrangement uses TRBV5-4 and TRBJ2-3, with 11 bases fitting TRBD1. The CDR3 has 16 residues. Losses at the gene ends were 3 bases for V and 5 bases for J; bases not matched to a gene: 8. Germline CDR1 SGHNT, CDR2 YYREEE (reference sequence). The chain's CDR3 is CASSSPGTGGGDTQYF. CDR3 DNA sequence: TGTGCCAGCAGCTCGCCCGGGACAGGGGGAGGAGATACGCAGTATTTT.

The chain joins TRBV7-9 to TRBJ1-5; D gene ambiguous. CDR1 is SEHNR, CDR2 FQNEAQ, per germline (reference sequence). Trimming pared 0 bases from V and 12 bases from J, leaving 21 bases between. The CDR3 is 16 amino acids. DNA for the CDR3: TGTGCCAGCAGCTTAGCCGGTCTGGGTTCCTCAGAGGGCCAGCATTTT. This translates into CASSLAGLGSSEGQHF.

This chain uses TRBV10-3 with TRBJ1-1; unclear D gene. Germline lookup yields CDR1 ENHRY and CDR2 SYGVKD. Trimming cost V 6 bases and J 5 bases, with 16 bases left between them. CDR3 length equals 14 residues. The CDR3 DNA follows: TGTGCCATCAGGGGTACGGCGGATGGAACTGAAGCTTTCTTT. This translates into CAIRGTADGTEAFF.

The rearrangement uses TRBV6-1 and TRBJ1-2; D unclear. The CDR3 covers 13 residues. CDR1 MNHNS and CDR2 SASEGT come from the germline V gene. The V gene lost 1 base and the J gene lost 2 bases, with 5 bases spanning the gap. In nucleotides, the CDR3 is TGTGCCAGCAGTGAAGGGCCGAACTATGGCTACACCTTC. This sequence encodes CASSEGPNYGYTF.

This clone was detected a few times. The V call is TRBV5-4, the J call TRBJ1-2; D unresolved. Trimming cost V 4 bases and J 2 bases, with 12 bases left between them. Germline loops: CDR1 SGHNT, CDR2 YYREEE (reference sequence). This CDR3 has 14 amino acids. The CDR3 coding sequence is TGTGCCAGCAGCACCGCCACGGGAAACTATGGCTACACCTTC. Protein product: CASSTATGNYGYTF.

The chain employs TRBV7-3 and TRBJ2-2, with 7 bases aligning to TRBD2. The CDR3 is made up of 15 amino acids. The germline V gene encodes CDR1 SGHTA and CDR2 FQGTGA. Losses at the gene ends were 5 bases for V and 5 bases for J; bases not matched to a gene: 8. In nucleotides, the CDR3 is TGTGCCAGCAGCACGACCGGGACTATAACCGGGGAGCTGTTTTTT. This translates into CASSTTGTITGELFF.

The chain recombines TRBV19 with TRBJ1-1; no clear D gene. V gave up 3 bases and J gave up 0 bases, with 8 bases separating them. Germline CDR1 reads LNHDA; CDR2 reads SQIVND (reference sequence). This CDR3 is built from 14 residues. The CDR3 is CASSITDLNTEAFF. CDR3 sequence (DNA): TGTGCCAGTAGTATCACAGACCTGAACACTGAAGCTTTCTTT.

Comment on this clone: The junction and the germline gene differ at one end; a read error may be behind it. The V gene is TRBV10-1, the J gene TRBJ1-1; 7 positions match TRBD1. Germline assignment: CDR1 WNHNN and CDR2 SYGVQD (reference sequence). The CDR3 loop spans 13 amino acids. CDR3 amino acids: CASRLGQNTEDFF. The CDR3 DNA reads as TGCGCCAGCAGGTTGGGACAGAACACTGAAGATTTCTTT.

The chain couples TRBV13 to TRBJ2-3, with 10 bases aligning to TRBD1. V gave up 4 bases and J gave up 4 bases; unmatched junction bases: 2. Germline CDR1 PRHDT, CDR2 FYEKMQ (reference sequence). The CDR3 runs to 14 residues. The CDR3 here is CASSWTGGPDTQYF. The CDR3 DNA reads TGTGCCAGCAGCTGGACAGGGGGGCCAGATACGCAGTATTTT. Filled out from reference TRBV13 and TRBJ2-3, the complete variable domain reads AAGVIQSPRHLIKEKRETATLKCYPIPRHDTVYWYQQGPGQDPQFLISFYEKMQSDKGSIPDRFSAQQFSDYHSELNMSSLELGDSALYFCASSWTGGPDTQYFGPGTRLTVL.

The chain is built from TRBV6-1 and TRBJ1-5; no firm D call. The CDR3 has 13 residues. V lost 2 bases and J lost 2, with 4 bases in between. Germline values: CDR1 MNHNS, CDR2 SASEGT. The CDR3: CASSETGNQPQHF. For the CDR3, the DNA is TGTGCCAGCAGTGAAACAGGCAATCAGCCCCAGCATTTT.

This clone was seen only a few times. The rearrangement joins TRBV6-4 to TRBJ2-3, with TRBD2 identical over 9 bases. CDR3 size: 15 residues. Germline CDR1 reads MRHNA; CDR2 reads SNTAGT. Trimming removed 4 bases from V and 4 bases from J; junction bases left unmatched: 6. The CDR3 bases are TGTGCCAGCAGTGCGGCTAGCGGGGCTGCAGATACGCAGTATTTT. This gives the protein CASSAASGAADTQYF.

This clone was picked up one time. The chain joins TRBV6-6 to TRBJ2-1, with 9 positions matching TRBD2. Germline CDR1 is MNHNY and CDR2 is SVGAGI (reference sequence). Unmatched junction bases numbered 3, after V lost 2 bases and J lost 10 bases. The CDR3 loop spans 13 amino acids. The CDR3 DNA reads as TGTGCCAGCAGTTACGTTAGCGGGGGCGAGCAGTTCTTC. The encoded protein is CASSYVSGGEQFF.

This chain links TRBV28 with TRBJ2-7, with 8 bases that match TRBD1. The germline V gene encodes CDR1 MDHEN and CDR2 SYDVKM. V dropped 2 bases and J dropped 2; count of bases not matched to a gene: 2. CDR3 size: 14 residues. CDR3 nucleotide sequence: TGTGCCAGCAGTTTAAGACAGGGGACCTACGAGCAGTACTTC. Translated, it gives CASSLRQGTYEQYF.

The chain links TRBV27 to TRBJ1-1, with D hard to call. Germline loops: CDR1 MNHEY, CDR2 SMNVEV (reference sequence). V shed 1 base and J shed 5 bases, with 8 bases lying between them. The length of the CDR3 is 13 residues. CDR3 nucleotide sequence: TGTGCCAGCAGTTTATTGCAGACAACTGAAGCTTTCTTT. Translation gives CASSLLQTTEAFF.

The chain uses TRBV2 and TRBJ1-2, with D unresolved. CDR1 and CDR2 (germline): SNHLY, FYNNEI. The CDR3 length is 12 residues. V lost 1 base to trimming and J lost 7 bases, with 7 bases between them. The CDR3 loop reads CASSEGLAGYTF. The DNA of the CDR3 is TGTGCCAGCAGTGAAGGTCTGGCTGGCTACACCTTC. The entire variable domain, with the rest obtained from reference TRBV2 and TRBJ1-2, is as follows: EPEVTQTPSHQVTQMGQEVILRCVPISNHLYFYWYRQILGQKVEFLVSFYNNEISEKSEIFDDQFSVERPDGSNFTLKIRSTKLEDSAMYFCASSEGLAGYTFGSGTRLTVV.

This clone was seen a single time. The chain links TRBV10-3 to TRBJ1-1; D perhaps matches TRBD1 (6 bases). This CDR3 comprises 13 residues. Germline V CDR1 and CDR2: ENHRY, SYGVKD. The V gene lost 4 bases and the J gene lost 5 bases, with 11 bases spanning the gap. CDR3 sequence (DNA): TGTGCCATCAGTGTACTCCAGGGGACTGAAGCTTTCTTT. It translates to CAISVLQGTEAFF.

The chain recombines TRBV5-8 with TRBJ1-1; D gene ambiguous. V lost 5 bases, J lost 3 bases, and 11 bases lay in between. Germline loops: CDR1 SGHTS, CDR2 YDEGEE. The CDR3 covers 13 residues. The DNA for the CDR3 is TGTGCCAGCAGTCGCAGCGGGGACACTGAAGCTTTCTTT. This translates into CASSRSGDTEAFF.

This clone was seen once. The chain recombines TRBV5-6 with TRBJ1-4, with D possibly being TRBD1 (5 bases). The CDR3 extends over 14 amino acids. Germline V CDR1 and CDR2: SGHDT, YYEEEE. V was clipped by 5 bases and J by 8 bases, with 16 bases between them. CDR3 DNA sequence: TGTGCCAGCAGTGTGGACAACCGCGGCGAAAAACTGTTTTTT. It is translated as CASSVDNRGEKLFF.

The rearrangement links TRBV5-1 to TRBJ2-2, with D unclear. V shed 0 bases and J shed 4 bases, with 10 bases lying between them. This CDR3 spans 15 amino acids. Per germline, CDR1 SGHRS and CDR2 YFSETQ. The CDR3 DNA reads TGCGCCAGCAGCTTGGGTTCAGAAATCACCGGGGAGCTGTTTTTT. Translating it yields CASSLGSEITGELFF. Full variable domain (outside the CDR3, taken from reference TRBV5-1 and TRBJ2-2): KAGVTQTPRYLIKTRGQQVTLSCSPISGHRSVSWYQQTPGQGLQFLFEYFSETQRNKGNFPGRFSGRQFSNSRSEMNVSTLELGDSALYLCASSLGSEITGELFFGEGSRLTVL.

The CDR3 region is CASSPTTGDYGYTF. CDR3 DNA: TGTGCCAGCAGTCCGACGACAGGGGACTATGGCTACACCTTC. The chain links TRBV27 to TRBJ1-2; 8 positions match TRBD1. Germline lookup yields CDR1 MNHEY and CDR2 SMNVEV (reference sequence). Trimming removed 5 bases from V and 3 bases from J; junction bases left unmatched: 5. This CDR3 is 14 amino acids long.

The rearrangement uses TRBV5-1 and TRBJ2-7; 10 bases line up with TRBD1. The CDR3 is made up of 13 amino acids. Unmatched junction bases numbered 3, after V lost 3 bases and J lost 6 bases. Germline lookup yields CDR1 SGHRS and CDR2 YFSETQ. CDR3 region: CASSWGTGVEQYF. DNA for the CDR3: TGCGCCAGCAGCTGGGGGACAGGGGTCGAGCAGTACTTC.